This entry is about one T cell receptor beta chain. This sample was included in a study of blood T cell repertoires in COVID-19. On the study more broadly: Sources were T cells, B-cell-depleted T cells, or PBMCs; the material itself was cDNA or gDNA.

The V and J ends lost 4 bases and 5 bases, in that order; junction bases with no gene match: 10. Germline V lookup: CDR1 SGHNT, CDR2 YYREEE (reference sequence). The CDR3 runs 16 residues. This table comes from immunoSEQ multiplex PCR, and its TCRdb copy is limited to in-frame clones, with some not included. The top ten clones hold 7% to 10% of a sample with 150,000 to 200,000 clones, more than 60% of them seen once. Source material: peripheral blood. The chain combines TRBV5-4 with TRBJ2-7; 12 bases are a match to TRBD2. The TCR comes from a man aged 55 to 69 with acute or convalescent COVID-19. As DNA, the CDR3 is TGTGCCAGCAGCGCTCTAGCGGGGGGGCTTAGTAACGAGCAGTACTTC. Its translation: CASSALAGGLSNEQYF.